The sequence of this T cell receptor beta chain was determined in a study of regulatory T cells in long-lasting Graves disease. Overall study results and limits: TRBV28, TRBJ1-2 and TRBJ2-5 were segments that persistent disease favored.

The length of the CDR3 is 15 residues. V gave up 8 bases and J gave up 1 base; unmatched junction bases: 7. Investigators prepared the TCR beta libraries by applying iRepertoire HTBI primers and Arm-PCR of CDR3 regions. TCRdb processed the multiplex PCR reads anew with MiXCR; each CDR3 protein has one entry. The sample holds roughly 420,000 distinct CDR3 sequences, about a sixth seen once. Regarding this clonotype: Its antigen is as yet unknown. A far more abundant clone sits one base away, making this likely a read error.

The time point: newly diagnosed GD, antithyroid drugs for less than 3 months. Generation of the TCR library employed RNA extracted from PBMCs. The same sample was also used in a study of T cells in Graves' hyperthyroidism and ophthalmopathy. That study adds: For the diagnoses, clinical symptoms, serum thyroxine and TRAb, thyroid ultrasound and orbital computed tomography were used. TCR CDR3 regions were first amplified by RT-PCR with HTBI primers.

The chain uses TRBV12-3 or TRBV12-4 and TRBJ2-4, with 8 bases identical to TRBD1. The TCR sequence derives from a woman younger than 45 with Graves disease. The material sequenced was peripheral blood mononuclear cells (PBMCs), taken at new diagnosis, from a patient treated with antithyroid drugs. Written as DNA, the CDR3 is TGTGCCAGCGGGGCAGCAGGGGGCGCCAAAAACATTCAGTACTTC. Encoded protein: CASGAAGGAKNIQYF.